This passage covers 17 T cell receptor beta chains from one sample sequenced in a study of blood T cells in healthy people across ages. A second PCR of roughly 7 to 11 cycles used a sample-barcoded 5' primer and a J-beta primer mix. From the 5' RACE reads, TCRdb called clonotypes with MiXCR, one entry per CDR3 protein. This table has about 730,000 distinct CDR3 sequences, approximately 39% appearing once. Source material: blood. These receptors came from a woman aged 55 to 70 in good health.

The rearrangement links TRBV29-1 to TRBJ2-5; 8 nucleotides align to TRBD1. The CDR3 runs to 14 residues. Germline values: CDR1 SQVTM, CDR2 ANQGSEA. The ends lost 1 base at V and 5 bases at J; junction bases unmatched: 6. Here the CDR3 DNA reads TGCAGCGTTGAAGCCAGGGGGCGGGCGGAGACCCAGTACTTC. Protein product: CSVEARGRAETQYF.

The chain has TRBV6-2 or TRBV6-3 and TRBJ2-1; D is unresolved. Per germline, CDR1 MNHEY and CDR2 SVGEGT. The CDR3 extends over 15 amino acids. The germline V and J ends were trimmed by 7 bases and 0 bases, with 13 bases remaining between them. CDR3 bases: TGTGCCAGCAACCATGACTCAGCCTCCTACAATGAGCAGTTCTTC. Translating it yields CASNHDSASYNEQFF.

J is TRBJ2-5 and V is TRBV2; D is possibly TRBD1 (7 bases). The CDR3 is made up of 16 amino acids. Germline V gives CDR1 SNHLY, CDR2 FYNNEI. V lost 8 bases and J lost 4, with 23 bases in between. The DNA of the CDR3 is TGTGCCAGCGACCAGGGAGGAGGGGGCCAGATAGAGACCCAGTACTTC. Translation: CASDQGGGGQIETQYF.

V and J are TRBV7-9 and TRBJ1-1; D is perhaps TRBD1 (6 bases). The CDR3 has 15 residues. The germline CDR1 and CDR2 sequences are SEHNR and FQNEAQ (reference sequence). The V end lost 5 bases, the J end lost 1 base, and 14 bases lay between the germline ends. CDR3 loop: CASSRLTGQNTEAFF. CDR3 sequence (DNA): TGTGCCAGCAGCCGGTTGACAGGACAGAACACTGAAGCTTTCTTT.

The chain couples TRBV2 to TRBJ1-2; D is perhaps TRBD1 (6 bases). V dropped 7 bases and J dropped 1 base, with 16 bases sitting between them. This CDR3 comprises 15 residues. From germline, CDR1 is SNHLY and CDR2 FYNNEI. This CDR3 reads CASTEWGADNYGYTF. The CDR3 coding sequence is TGTGCCAGCACAGAATGGGGGGCCGATAACTATGGCTACACCTTC. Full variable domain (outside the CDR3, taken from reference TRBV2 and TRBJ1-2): EPEVTQTPSHQVTQMGQEVILRCVPISNHLYFYWYRQILGQKVEFLVSFYNNEISEKSEIFDDQFSVERPDGSNFTLKIRSTKLEDSAMYFCASTEWGADNYGYTFGSGTRLTVV.

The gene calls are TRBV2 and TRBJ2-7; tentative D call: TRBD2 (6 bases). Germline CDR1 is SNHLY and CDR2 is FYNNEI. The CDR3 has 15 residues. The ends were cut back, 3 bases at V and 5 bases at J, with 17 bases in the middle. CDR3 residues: CASSDPEGPGDEQYF. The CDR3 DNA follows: TGTGCCAGCAGTGATCCGGAGGGGCCTGGGGACGAGCAGTACTTC.

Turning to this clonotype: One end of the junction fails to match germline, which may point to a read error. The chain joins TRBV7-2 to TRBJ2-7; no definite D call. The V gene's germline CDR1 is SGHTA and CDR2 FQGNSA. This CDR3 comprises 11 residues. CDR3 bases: TGTGCCAGCAGCTCGACCTACGGGCAGTACTTC. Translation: CASSSTYGQYF.

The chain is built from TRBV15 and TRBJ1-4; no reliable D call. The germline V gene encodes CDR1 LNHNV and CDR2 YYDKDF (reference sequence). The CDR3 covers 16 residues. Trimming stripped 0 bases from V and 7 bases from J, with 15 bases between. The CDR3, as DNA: TGTGCCACCAGCAGAGACAACCTGGAGGCAGGTGAAAAACTGTTTTTT. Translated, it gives CATSRDNLEAGEKLFF. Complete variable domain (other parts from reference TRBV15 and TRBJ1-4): DAMVIQNPRYQVTQFGKPVTLSCSQTLNHNVMYWYQQKSSQAPKLLFHYYDKDFNNEADTPDNFQSRRPNTSFCFLDIRSPGLGDTAMYLCATSRDNLEAGEKLFFGSGTQLSVL.

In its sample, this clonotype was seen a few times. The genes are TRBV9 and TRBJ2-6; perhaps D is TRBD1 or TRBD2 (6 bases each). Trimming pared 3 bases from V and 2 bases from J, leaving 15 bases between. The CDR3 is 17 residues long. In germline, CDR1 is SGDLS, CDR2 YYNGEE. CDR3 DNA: TGTGCCAGCAGCGCAGGGGCTAGCGTAACTGGGGCCAACGTCCTGACTTTC. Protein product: CASSAGASVTGANVLTF. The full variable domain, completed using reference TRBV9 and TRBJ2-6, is DSGVTQTPKHLITATGQRVTLRCSPRSGDLSVYWYQQSLDQGLQFLIQYYNGEERAKGNILERFSAQQFPDLHSELNLSSLELGDSALYFCASSAGASVTGANVLTFGAGSRLTVL.

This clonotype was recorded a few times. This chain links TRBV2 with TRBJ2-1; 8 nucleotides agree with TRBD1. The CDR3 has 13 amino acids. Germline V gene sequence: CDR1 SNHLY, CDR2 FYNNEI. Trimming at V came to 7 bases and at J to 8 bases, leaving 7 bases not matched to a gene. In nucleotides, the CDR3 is TGTGCCAGCACCGGACAGGGAACGGATGAGCAGTTCTTC. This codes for CASTGQGTDEQFF.

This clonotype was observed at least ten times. The CDR3 region has the DNA TGCAGTGCTGGACAGGGGGGGGACACTGAAGCTTTCTTT. This gives the protein CSAGQGGDTEAFF. The gene calls are TRBV20-1 and TRBJ1-1, with TRBD1 matching 10 bases. The CDR3 contains 13 residues. The germline V gene encodes CDR1 DFQATT and CDR2 SNEGSKA (reference sequence). V lost 5 bases, J lost 3 bases, and 3 bases stayed unmatched.

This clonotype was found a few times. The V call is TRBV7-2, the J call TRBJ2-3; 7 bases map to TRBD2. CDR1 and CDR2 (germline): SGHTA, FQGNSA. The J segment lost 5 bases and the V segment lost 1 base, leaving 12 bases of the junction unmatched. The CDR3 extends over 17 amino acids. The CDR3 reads CASSLEVLSGMVDTQYF. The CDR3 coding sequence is TGTGCCAGCAGCTTAGAAGTCCTCAGCGGGATGGTAGATACGCAGTATTTT.

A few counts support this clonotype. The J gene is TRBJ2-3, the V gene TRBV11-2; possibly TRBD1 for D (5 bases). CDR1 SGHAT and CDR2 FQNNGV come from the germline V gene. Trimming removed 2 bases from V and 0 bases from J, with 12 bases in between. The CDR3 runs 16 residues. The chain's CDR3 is CASSLWPRTSTDTQYF. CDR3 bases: TGTGCCAGCAGCTTATGGCCTAGGACAAGCACAGATACGCAGTATTTT.

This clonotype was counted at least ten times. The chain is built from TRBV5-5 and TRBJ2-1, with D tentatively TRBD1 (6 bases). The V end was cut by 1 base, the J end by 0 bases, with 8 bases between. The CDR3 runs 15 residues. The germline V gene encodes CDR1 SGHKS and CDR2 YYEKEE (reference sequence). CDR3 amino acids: CASSLQGSSYNEQFF. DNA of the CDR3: TGTGCCAGCAGCTTGCAGGGGAGCTCCTACAATGAGCAGTTCTTC.

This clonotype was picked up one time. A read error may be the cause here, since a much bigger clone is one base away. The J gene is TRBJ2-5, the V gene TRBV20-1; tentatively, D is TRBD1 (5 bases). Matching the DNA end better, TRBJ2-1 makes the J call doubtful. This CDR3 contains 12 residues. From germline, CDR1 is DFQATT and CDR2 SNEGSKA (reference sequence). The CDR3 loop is CSSWGSQETQFF. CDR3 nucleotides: TGCAGCAGCTGGGGCAGCCAAGAGACCCAGTTCTTC.

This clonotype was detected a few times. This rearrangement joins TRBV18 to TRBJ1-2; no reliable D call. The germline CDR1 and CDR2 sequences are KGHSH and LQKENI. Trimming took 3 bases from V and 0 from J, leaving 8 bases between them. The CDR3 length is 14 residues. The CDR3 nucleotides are TGTGCCAGCTCACCGGCGGACTCTAACTATGGCTACACCTTC. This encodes CASSPADSNYGYTF.

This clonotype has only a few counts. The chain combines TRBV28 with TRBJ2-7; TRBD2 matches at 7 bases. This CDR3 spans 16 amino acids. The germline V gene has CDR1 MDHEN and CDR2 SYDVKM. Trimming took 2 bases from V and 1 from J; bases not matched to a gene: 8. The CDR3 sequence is CASSLRGRAHSYEQYF. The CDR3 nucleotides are TGTGCCAGCAGTTTAAGAGGGAGGGCTCATTCCTACGAGCAGTACTTC.